The entry below gives a single T cell receptor (beta chain) sequence along with its context. The target of this receptor is not known. Within one base of it there is no much larger clone, and no base qualities were kept. The data were taken from a study of T cells in Graves' hyperthyroidism and ophthalmopathy (dated by TCRdb to about 2019). With respect to the entire study: Peripheral blood samples were taken at initial diagnosis, before any treatment was given. Following sampling, methimazole starting at 30 mg daily was given to hyperthyroidism patients, and high-dose intravenous methylprednisolone was given to ophthalmopathy patients. For training and testing, the roughly 100 patients in the discovery cohort were randomly divided in a 7:3 ratio. The paper reports TCR Vbeta CDR3 sequencing of roughly 140 peripheral blood samples: 40 to 45 ophthalmopathy, some 80 hyperthyroidism and roughly 17 progressor patients. TCR V-J signatures able to tell the groups apart were searched for in a discovery cohort of 90 to 100 patients, of whom 43 had Graves' ophthalmopathy and about 60 had stable Graves' hyperthyroidism. Whether ophthalmopathy could be predicted prospectively was tested in an independent validation cohort made up of fewer than 20 hyperthyroidism patients plus 17 patients who later progressed to ophthalmopathy. Thyroid tissue and blood T-cell repertoires from roughly 6 Graves' hyperthyroidism patients were also compared in the study.

Including cysteine and phenylalanine, the CDR3 has 14 amino acids. Just the 42-base CDR3 DNA is kept, in frame starting at base 1. CDR1 and CDR2 were assigned from the germline V gene as SGHVS and FNYEAQ. Cut back by 6 bases and 1 base, the V and J ends lie 11 bases apart. TCR beta CDR3 regions were amplified from RNA transcripts. The TCR CDR3 was subjected to a first round of RT-PCR using the HTBI primer set and the Qiagen OneStep RT-PCR kit. The libraries were constructed in a second round of multiplex PCR and then size-selected and purified. Sequencing of the libraries was done on an Illumina HiSeq2000 using paired-end 100 bp reads. Processing in the source paper ran as follows. Raw data were processed with SOAPnuke, discarding reads with adapters, uncalled bases, mean Phred below 15, or no exact constant-primer or identifier match. COPE v1.2.5 was used to merge the high-quality paired reads, and each unique nucleotide sequence was defined as a clonotype. MiTCR v1.1 was used to align clonotypes to the IMGT TRBV, TRBD and TRBJ reference segments. Analysis was restricted to V-J combinations with a frequency above 0.0001, which covered about 99% of repertoires. The TCS score was defined as F50 (clonal expansion) divided by E x V (chaos), with BLOSUM62-based TCRdist calculated between CDR3 peptides within each V-J. Welch's t-statistics and random forest reduced roughly 540 V-J features to 13, which were used in a naive Bayes classifier (R e1071). The public reads were reanalyzed by TCRdb: fastp trimming at Q25, MiXCR alignment, in-frame beta chains only. One record per CDR3 amino acid sequence lists the most common genes and DNA. The V and J calls and clone size are TCRdb's, not the authors'. In all, the sample holds fewer than 900,000 distinct CDR3 sequences, and about 19% of those were seen once. The ten most abundant clones make up around 15% of the sample.

Beyond this particular receptor, the publication reports: In validation, the model predicted progression to ophthalmopathy a median of about 6.8 months before onset, with about 64% sensitivity and 72.22% specificity. Sample size was not statistically predetermined, and investigators were not blinded to group allocation. Most expanded thyroid clonotypes (frequency above 0.001) were also detected in blood, a finding suggesting that blood repertoires may reflect thyroid immune responses. In cross-validation, a model built on a 13 V-J signature told ophthalmopathy apart from stable hyperthyroidism with approximately 90% sensitivity and around 84% specificity, and in testing the same model reached 80%/75%.

Hyperthyroidism patients were aged 18 to 65 years and newly diagnosed, with disease duration of less than 2 months. Patients with uncontrolled infections, other autoimmune diseases, pregnancy or lactation were excluded. Diagnoses relied on clinical symptoms, serum thyroxine and TRAb, thyroid ultrasound and orbital computed tomography. For progressor patients, blood was drawn at the first diagnosis of hyperthyroidism, before any ophthalmopathy symptoms had appeared. PBMCs were isolated from 10 ml of fresh peripheral blood by Ficoll-Paque density gradient centrifugation. Patients classed as progressors first received a Graves' hyperthyroidism diagnosis and then went on to develop ophthalmopathy during follow-up. Trizol reagent was used to extract total RNA, and RNA quality was then checked on an Agilent 2100 Bioanalyzer.

Recombination connected TRBV7-6 to TRBJ2-3; the D gene cannot be named for sure. Sequenced input: blood. The receptor was derived from a woman in her forties or fifties with Graves' hyperthyroidism that later progressed to Graves' ophthalmopathy. CDR3 region: CASSQSPGTDTQYF. The DNA is TGTGCCAGCAGTCAAAGTCCCGGCACAGATACGCAGTATTTT.